This entry is about one T cell receptor (beta chain). No antigen is known for it. The source of the sample is a study of cytomegalovirus exposure and HLA in healthy donors. Study observations and caveats: Researchers reportedly found TCR beta sequences accurately predicted most subjects' HLA-A and HLA-B alleles.

Vbeta (60) and Jbeta (13) primers were used in the PCR. Assay used: immunoSEQ multiplex PCR; TCRdb lists only in-frame clones, some missing. This table holds roughly 98,000 clones, 60% to 80% found once. Sequencing was carried out using PBMCs. The TCR sequence derives from a man aged 40-55 years in good health and CMV-seronegative.

CDR3 DNA sequence: TGTGCCAGCAGCACTTCAGGGGGCCTTCCGGCTGGCTACACCTTC. It translates to CASSTSGGLPAGYTF. The V call is TRBV7-2, the J call TRBJ1-2; 8 nucleotides agree with TRBD1. Trimming took 5 bases from V and 7 from J; bases not matched to a gene: 12. CDR1 and CDR2 (germline): SGHTA, FQGNSA. The CDR3 is made up of 15 amino acids. Based on the CDR3 plus reference TRBV7-2 and TRBJ1-2, the full variable domain is GAGVSQSPSNKVTEKGKDVELRCDPISGHTALYWYRQSLGQGLEFLIYFQGNSAPDKSGLPSDRFSAERTGGSVSTLTIQRTQQEDSAVYLCASSTSGGLPAGYTFGSGTRLTVV.